These T cell receptor beta chains were read from a single sample in a study of CD8+ T cells in alopecia areata. Produced via immunoSEQ multiplex PCR; TCRdb's table is partial and in-frame only. The data hold 150,000 to 200,000 clones, with approximately 56% observed a single time. The sample was CD4+ T cells sorted from blood, taken at week 0. The receptors derive from a human donor with alopecia areata. Both conserved end residues are part of each CDR3. D genes are given only for firm matches. Rows may omit the clone size; those that give it use once, few, many or a size class.

d_gene	j_gene	v_gene	abundance	CDR3aa	CDR3nt
.	TRBJ1-5	TRBV29-1	.	CSVVVGNQPQHF	TGCAGCGTTGTAGTCGGCAATCAGCCCCAGCATTTT
.	TRBJ1-2	TRBV19	once	CASSILSLNYGYTF	TGTGCCAGTAGTATTCTTTCCCTTAACTATGGCTACACCTTC
.	TRBJ2-2	TRBV4-1	.	CASSQGGRQGSGGELFF	TGCGCCAGCAGCCAAGGAGGGAGGCAGGGAAGTGGCGGGGAGCTGTTTTTT
.	TRBJ1-6	TRBV13	.	CASSLVGSPLHF	TGTGCCAGCAGCTTAGTTGGAAGCCCCCTCCACTTT
TRBD2	TRBJ2-3	TRBV7-2	.	CASSSRLAGTTDTQYF	TGTGCCAGCAGCTCGAGACTAGCGGGGACAACAGATACGCAGTATTTT
.	TRBJ1-1	TRBV5-6	.	CASSNVGLGTEAFF	TGTGCCAGCAGCAACGTGGGCTTGGGAACTGAAGCTTTCTTT
TRBD2	TRBJ2-3	TRBV29-1	few	CSAEATWTSVPDTQYF	TGCAGCGCTGAGGCTACTTGGACTAGCGTGCCAGATACGCAGTATTTT
TRBD2	TRBJ2-3	TRBV4-1	.	CASSPQRGGGTDTQYF	TGCGCCAGCAGCCCACAGCGGGGCGGGGGCACAGATACGCAGTATTTT
.	TRBJ2-3	TRBV5-1	few	CASSLGDSTDTQYF	TGCGCCAGCAGCTTGGGGGACAGCACAGATACGCAGTATTTT
TRBD1	TRBJ1-2	TRBV7-8	few	CASSLARGPYGYTF	TGTGCCAGCAGCTTAGCCAGGGGGCCCTATGGCTACACCTTC
TRBD1	TRBJ1-1	TRBV29-1	many	CSVERPGTENTEAFF	TGCAGCGTTGAGCGACCCGGGACAGAGAACACTGAAGCTTTCTTT
TRBD1	TRBJ2-7	TRBV5-1	.	CASSRTGDNEQYF	TGCGCCAGCTCACGGACAGGGGACAACGAGCAGTACTTC
.	TRBJ1-2	TRBV6-5	.	CASSSDSYGYTF	TGTGCCAGCAGTTCCGACAGCTATGGCTACACCTTC
.	TRBJ1-5	TRBV30	.	CAWSGGMGQPQHF	TGTGCCTGGAGTGGAGGGATGGGCCAGCCCCAGCATTTT
TRBD2	TRBJ2-1	TRBV30	few	CAWSGASGGSYNEQFF	TGTGCCTGGAGTGGCGCTAGCGGGGGGTCCTACAATGAGCAGTTCTTC
.	TRBJ1-1	TRBV29-1	.	CSVEVGGGTEAFF	TGCAGCGTTGAAGTCGGTGGAGGGACTGAAGCTTTCTTT
.	TRBJ2-2	TRBV9	.	CASSPAIVGSGELFF	TGTGCCAGCAGCCCTGCCATTGTGGGGTCCGGGGAGCTGTTTTTT
.	TRBJ2-2	TRBV5-1	.	CASSLDSFTGELFF	TGCGCCAGCAGCTTGGACAGCTTCACCGGGGAGCTGTTTTTT
TRBD2	TRBJ2-1	TRBV11-2	.	CASSLEGLAGGHNEQFF	TGTGCCAGCAGCTTAGAGGGACTAGCGGGGGGGCACAATGAGCAGTTCTTC
TRBD1	TRBJ2-5	TRBV7-9	.	CASSYGKGAGETQYF	TGTGCCAGCAGCTACGGAAAGGGGGCAGGAGAGACCCAGTACTTC
.	TRBJ2-5	TRBV20-1	.	CSATGSETQYF	TGCAGTGCAACAGGGTCGGAGACCCAGTACTTC
.	TRBJ1-1	TRBV7-9	.	CASSSTNGGIGHNTEAFF	TGTGCCAGCAGCTCCACGAACGGGGGGATCGGGCACAACACTGAAGCTTTCTTT
TRBD2	TRBJ2-3	TRBV7-9	.	CASSRTSAF	TGTGCCAGCAGCCGGACTAGCGCTTTT
.	TRBJ2-7	TRBV18	few	CASSPVRDEQYF	TGTGCCAGCTCACCGGTGAGGGACGAGCAGTACTTC
.	TRBJ2-3	TRBV9	few	CASSVGGEGVGTDTQYF	TGTGCCAGCAGCGTAGGAGGAGAGGGGGTTGGTACAGATACGCAGTATTTT
.	TRBJ2-7	TRBV10-3	.	CAIRYGGEGEQYF	TGTGCCATCAGATACGGGGGAGAAGGCGAGCAGTACTTC
.	TRBJ2-7	TRBV29-1	.	CSALGQAGTTYEQYF	TGCAGCGCCCTGGGGCAGGCCGGAACGACCTACGAGCAGTACTTC
TRBD1	TRBJ2-5	TRBV10-3	.	CAISAGGVKTQYF	TGTGCCATCAGCGCAGGGGGCGTGAAGACCCAGTACTTC
.	TRBJ2-3	TRBV30	.	CACVGRGVTDTQYF	TGTGCCTGCGTTGGAAGGGGTGTCACAGATACGCAGTATTTT
.	TRBJ2-4	TRBV5-1	.	CASSYTPGAKNIQYF	TGCGCCAGCAGTTACACGCCTGGGGCCAAAAACATTCAGTACTTC
.	TRBJ2-5	TRBV30	.	CAWSAPGGVTETQYF	TGTGCCTGGAGTGCCCCCGGCGGGGTCACAGAGACCCAGTACTTC
TRBD1	TRBJ1-1	TRBV5-6	few	CASSLDRGVITEAFF	TGTGCCAGCAGCTTGGACAGGGGAGTCATTACTGAAGCTTTCTTT
.	TRBJ2-7	TRBV10-2	many	CASSESGDSYEQYF	TGCGCCAGCAGTGAATCCGGGGACTCCTACGAGCAGTACTTC
.	TRBJ2-5	TRBV29-1	.	CSAAGRKQETQYF	TGCAGCGCCGCGGGACGAAAACAAGAGACCCAGTACTTC
TRBD1	TRBJ2-7	TRBV27	once	CASSPYGQGKQEQYF	TGTGCCAGCAGTCCCTACGGACAGGGAAAACAGGAGCAGTACTTC
.	TRBJ1-2	TRBV18	few	CASSPRTNYGYTF	TGTGCCAGCTCACCGCGGACTAACTATGGCTACACCTTC
TRBD1	TRBJ1-2	TRBV5-6	.	CASSAGGPGYTF	TGTGCCAGCAGCGCAGGGGGCCCTGGCTACACCTTC
TRBD1	TRBJ2-7	TRBV29-1	.	CSVADRDRGYEQYF	TGCAGCGTTGCCGACCGGGACAGGGGATACGAGCAGTACTTC
.	TRBJ1-1	TRBV18	once	CASSPIWGEAFF	TGTGCCAGCTCACCTATTTGGGGCGAAGCTTTCTTT
TRBD2	TRBJ2-7	TRBV5-1	.	CASSLEVVRGDEQYF	TGCGCCAGCAGCTTGGAAGTGGTGCGGGGGGACGAGCAGTACTTC
.	TRBJ2-2	TRBV27	few	CASSLKGFTGELFF	TGTGCCAGCAGTTTAAAGGGGTTCACCGGGGAGCTGTTTTTT
.	TRBJ2-7	TRBV29-1	.	CSVEGNRKYEQYF	TGCAGCGTTGAAGGAAACAGAAAGTACGAGCAGTACTTC
.	TRBJ1-2	TRBV4-1	.	CASSQDRRGNYGYTF	TGCGCCAGCAGCCAGGACCGGAGGGGTAACTATGGCTACACCTTC
.	TRBJ1-1	TRBV7-9	.	CASSLEPGKNTEAFF	TGTGCCAGCAGCTTAGAGCCAGGGAAAAACACTGAAGCTTTCTTT
.	TRBJ2-5	TRBV21-1	few	CASSKSTQYF	TGTGCCAGCAGCAAATCAACCCAGTACTTC
.	TRBJ2-7	TRBV9	.	CASSVAPDYEQYF	TGTGCCAGCAGCGTAGCCCCGGACTACGAGCAGTACTTC
.	TRBJ2-7	TRBV10-2	.	CASSDPGQLRSYEQYF	TGCGCCAGCAGTGACCCCGGACAGCTGCGCTCCTACGAGCAGTACTTC
TRBD1	TRBJ2-2	TRBV10-3	few	CAITPGTGNTGELFF	TGTGCCATCACTCCGGGGACAGGGAACACCGGGGAGCTGTTTTTT
.	TRBJ2-5	TRBV4-1	.	CASSQVSGWETQYF	TGCGCCAGCAGCCAAGTGTCAGGCTGGGAGACCCAGTACTTC
.	TRBJ2-1	TRBV7-7	few	CASSLEPGGRRNEQFF	TGTGCCAGCAGCTTAGAGCCCGGGGGCCGTCGCAATGAGCAGTTCTTC
.	TRBJ1-4	TRBV25-1	.	CASSGGGAVSNEKLFF	TGTGCCAGCAGTGGCGGGGGGGCAGTTTCCAATGAAAAACTGTTTTTT
.	TRBJ1-5	TRBV10-3	.	CAISGEGNQPQHF	TGTGCCATCAGCGGGGAAGGTAATCAGCCCCAGCATTTT
TRBD1	TRBJ2-7	TRBV14	few	CASSQFLGQGSYEQYF	TGTGCCAGCAGCCAATTCCTGGGACAGGGGTCCTACGAGCAGTACTTC
.	TRBJ2-2	TRBV4-1	.	CASSQEGLMGLDTGELFF	TGCGCCAGCAGCCAAGAAGGGCTAATGGGGTTAGACACCGGGGAGCTGTTTTTT
.	TRBJ1-5	TRBV2	few	CASVRDGNQPQHF	TGTGCCAGCGTCAGGGATGGCAATCAGCCCCAGCATTTT
TRBD1	TRBJ1-2	TRBV30	once	CAWSVGQHYGYTF	TGTGCCTGGAGTGTGGGACAGCACTATGGCTACACCTTC
.	TRBJ2-1	TRBV7-2	.	CASSFPGGGEQFF	TGTGCCAGCAGCTTTCCCGGGGGAGGTGAGCAGTTCTTC
.	TRBJ2-7	TRBV6-5	.	CASRGLETYEQYF	TGTGCCAGCAGGGGACTGGAGACCTACGAGCAGTACTTC
.	TRBJ2-2	TRBV25-1	.	CASSGQASNTGELFF	TGTGCCAGCAGCGGGCAGGCGAGTAACACCGGGGAGCTGTTTTTT